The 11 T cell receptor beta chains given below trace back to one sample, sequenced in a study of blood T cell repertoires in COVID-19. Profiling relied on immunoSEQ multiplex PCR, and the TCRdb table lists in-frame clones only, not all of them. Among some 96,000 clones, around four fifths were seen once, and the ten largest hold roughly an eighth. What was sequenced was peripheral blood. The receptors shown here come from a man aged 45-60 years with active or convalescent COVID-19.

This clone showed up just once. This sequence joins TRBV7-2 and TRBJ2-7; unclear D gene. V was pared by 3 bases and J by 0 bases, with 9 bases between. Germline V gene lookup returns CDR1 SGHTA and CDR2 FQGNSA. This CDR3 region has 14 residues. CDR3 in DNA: TGTGCCAGCAGCTTGCTCCTCAGCTCCTACGAGCAGTACTTC. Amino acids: CASSLLLSSYEQYF.

The CDR3 loop is CASGLVVLSGDTQYF. Here the CDR3 DNA reads TGTGCTAGTGGTTTGGTAGTTCTTTCCGGGGATACGCAGTATTTT. The V call is TRBV12-5, the J call TRBJ2-3; no reliable D call. Germline V CDR1 and CDR2: LGHNT, FRNRAP. The CDR3 spans 15 residues. Trimming pared 0 bases from V and 6 bases from J, leaving 13 bases between.

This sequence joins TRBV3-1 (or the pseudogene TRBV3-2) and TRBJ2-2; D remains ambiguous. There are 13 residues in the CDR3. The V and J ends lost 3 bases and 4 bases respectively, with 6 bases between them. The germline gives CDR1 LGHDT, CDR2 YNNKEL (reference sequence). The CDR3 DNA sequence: TGTGCCAGCAGCCAGCAGCGCACCGGGGAGCTGTTTTTT. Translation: CASSQQRTGELFF.

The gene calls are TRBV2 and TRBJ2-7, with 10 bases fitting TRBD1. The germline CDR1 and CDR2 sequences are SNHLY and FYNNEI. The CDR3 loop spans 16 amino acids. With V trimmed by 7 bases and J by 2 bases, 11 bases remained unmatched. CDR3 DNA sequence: TGTGCCAGCACCGGGTCGGGGACAGGGGTCACCTACGAGCAGTACTTC. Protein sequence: CASTGSGTGVTYEQYF.

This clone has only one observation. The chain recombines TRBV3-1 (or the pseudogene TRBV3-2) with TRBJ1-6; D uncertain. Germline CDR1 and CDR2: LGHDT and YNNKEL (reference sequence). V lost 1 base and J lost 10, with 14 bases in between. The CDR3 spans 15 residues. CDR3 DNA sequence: TGTGCCAGCAGCCAAGCTGCGGGCATTGAATCACCCCTCCACTTT. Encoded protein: CASSQAAGIESPLHF.

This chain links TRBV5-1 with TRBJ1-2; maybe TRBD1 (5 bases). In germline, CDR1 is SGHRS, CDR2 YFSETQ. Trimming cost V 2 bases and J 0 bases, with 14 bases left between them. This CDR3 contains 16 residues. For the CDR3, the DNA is TGCGCCAGCAGCTTTGCAGGGTCCTCAGCTAACTATGGCTACACCTTC. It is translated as CASSFAGSSANYGYTF.

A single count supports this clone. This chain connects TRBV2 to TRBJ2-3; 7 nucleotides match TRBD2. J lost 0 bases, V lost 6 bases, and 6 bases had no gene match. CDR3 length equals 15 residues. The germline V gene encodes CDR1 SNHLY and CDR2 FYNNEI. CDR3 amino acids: CASSATSTSTDTQYF. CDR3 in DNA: TGTGCCAGCAGCGCGACTAGCACCAGCACAGATACGCAGTATTTT.

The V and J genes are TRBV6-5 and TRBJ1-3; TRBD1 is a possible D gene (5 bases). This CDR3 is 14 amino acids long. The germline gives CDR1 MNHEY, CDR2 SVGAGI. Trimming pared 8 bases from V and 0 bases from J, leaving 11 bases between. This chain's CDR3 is CASLQGHSGNTIYF. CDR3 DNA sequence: TGTGCCAGCCTGCAGGGCCACTCTGGAAACACCATATATTTT.

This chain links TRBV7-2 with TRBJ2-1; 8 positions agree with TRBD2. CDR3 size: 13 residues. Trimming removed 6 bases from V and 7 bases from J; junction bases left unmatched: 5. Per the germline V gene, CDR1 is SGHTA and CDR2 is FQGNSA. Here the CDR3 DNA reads TGTGCCAGCAGAGCGGGAGCGGGTAATGAGCAGTTCTTC. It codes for CASRAGAGNEQFF.

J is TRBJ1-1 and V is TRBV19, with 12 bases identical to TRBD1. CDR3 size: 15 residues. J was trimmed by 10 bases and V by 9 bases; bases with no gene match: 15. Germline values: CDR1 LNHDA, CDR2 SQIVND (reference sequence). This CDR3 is CASGGGTGGAYGAFF. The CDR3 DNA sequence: TGTGCCAGCGGGGGAGGGACAGGGGGCGCGTATGGAGCTTTCTTT. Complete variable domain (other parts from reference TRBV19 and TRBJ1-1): DGGITQSPKYLFRKEGQNVTLSCEQNLNHDAMYWYRQDPGQGLRLIYYSQIVNDFQKGDIAEGYSVSREKKESFPLTVTSAQKNPTAFYLCASGGGTGGAYGAFFGQGTRLTVV.

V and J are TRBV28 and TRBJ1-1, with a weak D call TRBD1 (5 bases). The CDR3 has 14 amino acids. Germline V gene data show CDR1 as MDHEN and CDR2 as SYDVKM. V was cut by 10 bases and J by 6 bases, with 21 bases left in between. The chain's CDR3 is CATFSHGRTSEAFF. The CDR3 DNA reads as TGTGCCACCTTCTCCCACGGACGGACATCTGAAGCTTTCTTT.